This TCR beta chain was recorded in a study of blood T cell repertoires in COVID-19. Across the whole study: Sites in the United States, Italy and Spain provided acute and convalescent COVID-19 samples. T cells, B-cell-depleted T cells, or PBMCs supplied cDNA or gDNA.

In the source study's methods: Amplification with reference gene primers provided the estimates of nucleated cell counts. Profiled with immunoSEQ multiplex PCR; TCRdb holds only in-frame clones, not every one. V and J calls and clone size are those listed in that table; D and trimming were worked out from the DNA. The sample includes 280,000 or so clones, about 88% seen only once; the top ten take under 15%. CDR3 size: 13 residues. V was shortened by 8 bases and J by 0 bases, with 8 bases between the two germline ends. Germline CDR1 reads SNHLY; CDR2 reads FYNNEI. The clonotype was recovered from a woman in her fifties or sixties with acute or convalescent COVID-19. Sequencing was done on a sample of peripheral blood. The gene calls are TRBV2 and TRBJ2-1; TRBD1 might be the D (6 bases). The CDR3 sequence: CASEGDSYNEQFF. CDR3 nucleotides: TGTGCCAGCGAGGGGGACTCCTACAATGAGCAGTTCTTC.